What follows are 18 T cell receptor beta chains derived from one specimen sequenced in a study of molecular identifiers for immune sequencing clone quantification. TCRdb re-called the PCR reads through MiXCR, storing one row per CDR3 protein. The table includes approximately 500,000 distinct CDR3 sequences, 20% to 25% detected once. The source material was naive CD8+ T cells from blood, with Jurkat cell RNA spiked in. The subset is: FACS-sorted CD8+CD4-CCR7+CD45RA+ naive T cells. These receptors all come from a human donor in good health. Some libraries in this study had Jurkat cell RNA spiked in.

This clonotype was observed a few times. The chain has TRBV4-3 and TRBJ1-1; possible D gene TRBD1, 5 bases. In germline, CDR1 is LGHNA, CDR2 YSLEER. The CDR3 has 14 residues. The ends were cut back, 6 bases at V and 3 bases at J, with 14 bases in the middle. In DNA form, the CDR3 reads TGCGCCAGCAGGAGCGGGGACGGTTACACTGAAGCTTTCTTT. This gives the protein CASRSGDGYTEAFF.

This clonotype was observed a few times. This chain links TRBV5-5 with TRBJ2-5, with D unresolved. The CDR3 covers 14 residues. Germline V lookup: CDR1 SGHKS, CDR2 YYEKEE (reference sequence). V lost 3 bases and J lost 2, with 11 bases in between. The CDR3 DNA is TGTGCCAGCAGCTGGTACAACTCGCAAGAGACCCAGTACTTC. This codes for CASSWYNSQETQYF.

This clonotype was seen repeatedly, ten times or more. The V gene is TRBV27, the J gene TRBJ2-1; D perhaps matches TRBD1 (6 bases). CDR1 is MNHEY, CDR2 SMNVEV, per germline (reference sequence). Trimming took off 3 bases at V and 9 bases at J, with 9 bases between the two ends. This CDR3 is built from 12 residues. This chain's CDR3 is CASSFPGAEQFF. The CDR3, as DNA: TGTGCCAGCAGTTTCCCAGGGGCTGAGCAGTTCTTC.

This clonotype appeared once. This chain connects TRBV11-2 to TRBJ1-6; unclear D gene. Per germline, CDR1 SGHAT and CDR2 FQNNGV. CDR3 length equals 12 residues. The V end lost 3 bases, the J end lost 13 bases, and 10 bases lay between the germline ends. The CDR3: CASSFDVSPLHF. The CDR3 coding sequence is TGTGCCAGCAGCTTTGATGTATCCCCCCTCCACTTT.

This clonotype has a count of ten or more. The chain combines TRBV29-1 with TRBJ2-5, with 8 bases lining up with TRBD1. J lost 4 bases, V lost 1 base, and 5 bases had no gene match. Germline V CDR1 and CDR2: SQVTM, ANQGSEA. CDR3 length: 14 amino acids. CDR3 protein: CSVEVSRGRETQYF. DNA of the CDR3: TGCAGCGTTGAAGTTAGCAGGGGGCGAGAGACCCAGTACTTC.

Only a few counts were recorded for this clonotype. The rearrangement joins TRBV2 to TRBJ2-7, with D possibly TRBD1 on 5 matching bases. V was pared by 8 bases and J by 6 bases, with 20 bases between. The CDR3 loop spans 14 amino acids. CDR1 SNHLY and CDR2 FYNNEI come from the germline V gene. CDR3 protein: CASCRTIGAGEQYF. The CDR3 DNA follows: TGTGCCAGCTGCAGGACAATCGGTGCAGGCGAGCAGTACTTC.

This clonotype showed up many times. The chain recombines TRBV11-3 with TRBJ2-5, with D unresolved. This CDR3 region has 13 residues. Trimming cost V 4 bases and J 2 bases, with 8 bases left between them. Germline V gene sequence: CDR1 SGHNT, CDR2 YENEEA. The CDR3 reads CASSSQHQETQYF. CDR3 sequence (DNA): TGTGCCAGCAGCTCACAACATCAAGAGACCCAGTACTTC.

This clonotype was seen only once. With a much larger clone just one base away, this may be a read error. Written as DNA, the CDR3 is TGTGCCAGCAGTCCCATTGAAAGGCGGACTGAAGCTTTCTTT. Protein: CASSPIERRTEAFF. This chain joins TRBV12-3 or TRBV12-4 and TRBJ1-1; D gene unclear. Trimming took off 5 bases at V and 5 bases at J, with 15 bases between the two ends. CDR3 length: 14 amino acids.

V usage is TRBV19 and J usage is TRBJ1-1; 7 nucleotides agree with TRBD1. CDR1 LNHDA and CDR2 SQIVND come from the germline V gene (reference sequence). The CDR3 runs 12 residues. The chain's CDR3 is CGSGGVDTEAFF. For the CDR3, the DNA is TGTGGATCAGGGGGGGTTGACACTGAAGCTTTCTTT.

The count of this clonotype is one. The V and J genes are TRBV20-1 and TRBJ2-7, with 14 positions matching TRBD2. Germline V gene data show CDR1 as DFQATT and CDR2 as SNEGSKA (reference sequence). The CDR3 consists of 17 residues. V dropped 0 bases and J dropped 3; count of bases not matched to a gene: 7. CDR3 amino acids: CSARDLGLAGGCYEQYF. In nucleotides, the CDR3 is TGCAGTGCTAGAGACCTCGGACTAGCGGGAGGTTGCTACGAGCAGTACTTC.

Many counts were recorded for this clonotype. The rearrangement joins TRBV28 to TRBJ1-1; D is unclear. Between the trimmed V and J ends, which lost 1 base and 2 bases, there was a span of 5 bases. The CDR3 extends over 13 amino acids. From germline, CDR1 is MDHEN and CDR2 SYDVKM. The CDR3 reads CASSLLYNTEAFF. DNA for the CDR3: TGTGCCAGCAGTTTATTGTACAACACTGAAGCTTTCTTT.

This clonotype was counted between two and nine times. CDR3 nucleotides: TGTGCCAGCAGCTTATGGGCGGACAGGAGCTATAATTCACCCCTCCACTTT. This codes for CASSLWADRSYNSPLHF. This chain connects TRBV13 to TRBJ1-6, with TRBD1 matching 7 bases. CDR1 PRHDT and CDR2 FYEKMQ come from the germline V gene (reference sequence). The CDR3 is made up of 17 amino acids. With V trimmed by 2 bases and J by 3 bases, 7 bases remained unmatched.

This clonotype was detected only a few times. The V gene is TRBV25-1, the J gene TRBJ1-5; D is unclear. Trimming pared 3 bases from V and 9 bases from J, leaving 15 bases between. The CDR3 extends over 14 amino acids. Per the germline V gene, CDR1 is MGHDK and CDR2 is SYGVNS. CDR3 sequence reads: CASSENIAPGPQHF. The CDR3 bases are TGTGCCAGCAGTGAGAACATAGCACCAGGGCCCCAGCATTTT.

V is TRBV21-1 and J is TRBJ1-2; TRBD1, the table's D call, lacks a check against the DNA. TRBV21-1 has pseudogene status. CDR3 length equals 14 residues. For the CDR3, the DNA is TGTGCCAGCAGCAAAGCGGGGGGCGCTTATGGCTACACCTTC. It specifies CASSKAGGAYGYTF.

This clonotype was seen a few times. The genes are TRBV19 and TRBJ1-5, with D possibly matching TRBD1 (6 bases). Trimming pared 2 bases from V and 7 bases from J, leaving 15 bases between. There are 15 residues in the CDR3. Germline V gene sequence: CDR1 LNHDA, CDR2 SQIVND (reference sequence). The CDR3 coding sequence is TGTGCCAGTAGTATAAGGGATACAGGGTACCAGCCCCAGCATTTT. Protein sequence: CASSIRDTGYQPQHF.

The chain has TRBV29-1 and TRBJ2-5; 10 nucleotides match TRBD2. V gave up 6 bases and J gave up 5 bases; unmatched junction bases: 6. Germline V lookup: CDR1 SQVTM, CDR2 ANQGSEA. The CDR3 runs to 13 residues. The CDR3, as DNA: TGCAGCGTAGACAGCGGGGGGGCGGAGACCCAGTACTTC. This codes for CSVDSGGAETQYF.

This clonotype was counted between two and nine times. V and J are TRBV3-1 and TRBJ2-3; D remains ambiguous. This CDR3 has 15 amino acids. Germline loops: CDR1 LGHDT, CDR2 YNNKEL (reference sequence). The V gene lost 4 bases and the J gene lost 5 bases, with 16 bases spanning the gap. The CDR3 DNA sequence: TGTGCCAGCAGCCCAGACGATAGGCCAGGAGATACGCAGTATTTT. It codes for CASSPDDRPGDTQYF.

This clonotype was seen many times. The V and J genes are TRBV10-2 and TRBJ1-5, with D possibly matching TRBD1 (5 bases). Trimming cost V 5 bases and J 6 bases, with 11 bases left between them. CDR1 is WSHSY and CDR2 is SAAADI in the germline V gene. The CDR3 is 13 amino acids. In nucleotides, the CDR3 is TGCGCCAGCAGTCCTGGACATATTCAGCCCCAGCATTTT. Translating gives CASSPGHIQPQHF.